The clone carrying this T cell receptor beta chain was detected a few times. The data were obtained in a study of patients and donors after allogeneic stem cell transplantation. Per the germline V gene, CDR1 is ENHRY and CDR2 is SYGVKD. Deletions cut 6 bases from V and 5 bases from J, with 22 bases between. The CDR3 has 16 amino acids. TCRdb processed the RT-PCR reads anew with MiXCR; each CDR3 protein has one entry. Of approximately 200,000 distinct CDR3 sequences in the sample, about 38% were seen once. This chain links TRBV10-3 with TRBJ1-2; a weak D match, TRBD1 (5 bases). Source material: blood, either unsorted or a sorted T cell fraction (not recorded which). The source is a human donor who was either an allogeneic HSCT recipient or a stem cell or donor lymphocyte infusion donor (not recorded which). It is not recorded whose cells these are; they may come from a transplant donor. The CDR3 loop reads CAIRPNLGPGAYGYTF. For the CDR3, the DNA is TGTGCCATCAGGCCCAATCTGGGACCTGGAGCTTATGGCTACACCTTC.